Shown below are 22 T cell receptor beta chains from a single sample sequenced in a study of breast tumors, draining lymph nodes, adjacent tissues. TCRdb called the multiplex PCR reads again in MiXCR, with one record for every CDR3 protein. The table shows around 66,000 distinct CDR3 sequences, with less than 50% occurring only once. The source material was breast tumor tissue. The receptors were sampled from a female donor with breast cancer. Some clones in this sample may be carry-over from other donors' samples.

The rearrangement uses TRBV5-1 and TRBJ2-1; 11 bases map to TRBD2. This CDR3 comprises 16 residues. Germline CDR1 reads SGHRS; CDR2 reads YFSETQ. Trimming cost V 4 bases and J 3 bases; bases outside gene matches: 6. CDR3 protein: CASSRLTSGDYNEQFF. The DNA for the CDR3 is TGCGCCAGCAGCCGATTGACTAGCGGGGACTACAATGAGCAGTTCTTC. The full variable domain, its missing parts supplied by reference TRBV5-1 and TRBJ2-1, is KAGVTQTPRYLIKTRGQQVTLSCSPISGHRSVSWYQQTPGQGLQFLFEYFSETQRNKGNFPGRFSGRQFSNSRSEMNVSTLELGDSALYLCASSRLTSGDYNEQFFGPGTRLTVL.

V usage is TRBV7-3 and J usage is TRBJ1-5, with D unresolved. Trimming removed 5 bases at V and 2 bases at J, with 13 bases between. The CDR3 loop spans 15 amino acids. CDR1 and CDR2 from the germline V gene are SGHTA and FQGTGA. CDR3 amino acids: CASSIDSGGNQPQHF. The CDR3 region has the DNA TGTGCCAGCAGCATAGATAGCGGTGGCAATCAGCCCCAGCATTTT.

The chain recombines TRBV5-4 with TRBJ1-2, with a tentative D call TRBD1 (5 bases). CDR1 and CDR2 from the germline V gene are SGHNT and YYREEE (reference sequence). V was trimmed by 1 base and J by 3 bases, leaving 16 bases between them. The CDR3 is made up of 16 amino acids. CDR3 in DNA: TGTGCCAGCAGCTTGATCCGATCTGACAGAGACTATGGCTACACCTTC. Translation gives CASSLIRSDRDYGYTF. Full variable domain (remainder filled in from reference TRBV5-4 and TRBJ1-2): ETGVTQSPTHLIKTRGQQVTLRCSSQSGHNTVSWYQQALGQGPQFIFQYYREEENGRGNFPPRFSGLQFPNYSSELNVNALELDDSALYLCASSLIRSDRDYGYTFGSGTRLTVV.

This sequence joins TRBV15 and TRBJ2-5, with unresolved D. Germline CDR1 is LNHNV and CDR2 is YYDKDF (reference sequence). CDR3 length: 14 residues. V was trimmed by 1 base and J by 5 bases, leaving 11 bases between them. CDR3 nucleotide sequence: TGTGCCACCAGCAGAGGTCTCCTCGGGGAGACCCAGTACTTC. Translating gives CATSRGLLGETQYF.

This clonotype was recorded once. CDR3 DNA: TGTGCCAGCAGGAGCTCCGGGACTAGCGGCACAGATACGCAGTATTTT. It encodes CASRSSGTSGTDTQYF. This chain links TRBV6-5 with TRBJ2-3, with 10 positions matching TRBD2. Unmatched junction bases numbered 7, after V lost 6 bases and J lost 1 base. This CDR3 comprises 16 residues. Germline V lookup: CDR1 MNHEY, CDR2 SVGAGI.

The V and J genes are TRBV2 and TRBJ1-4, with 11 bases matching TRBD1. The CDR3 is made up of 14 amino acids. CDR1 and CDR2 (germline): SNHLY, FYNNEI. The V segment lost 3 bases and the J segment 7 bases; nucleotides outside the gene matches: 1. The CDR3, as DNA: TGTGCCAGCAGTGATGGACAGGGGGCTGAAAAACTGTTTTTT. Protein product: CASSDGQGAEKLFF.

This clonotype was counted a few times. The V call is TRBV5-5, the J call TRBJ2-1; TRBD2 is a possible D gene (6 bases). Germline V gene sequence: CDR1 SGHKS, CDR2 YYEKEE (reference sequence). Trimming took 0 bases from V and 9 from J, leaving 16 bases between them. This CDR3 comprises 15 residues. This chain's CDR3 is CASSLEPTSLAEQFF. The CDR3 DNA reads TGTGCCAGCAGCTTGGAGCCGACTAGTCTGGCTGAGCAGTTCTTC.

This clonotype was observed a handful of times. J is TRBJ2-3 and V is TRBV20-1; D is perhaps TRBD1 (6 bases). CDR1 and CDR2 (germline): DFQATT, SNEGSKA (reference sequence). CDR3 size: 15 residues. Deletions cut 0 bases from V and 11 bases from J, with 21 bases between. DNA for the CDR3: TGCAGTGCTAGAGATTTTGGCAGGGGATACAATGAGCAGTATTTT. Residues: CSARDFGRGYNEQYF.

The V gene is TRBV6-5, the J gene TRBJ1-5; a possible D gene is TRBD1 (5 bases). V lost 6 bases and J lost 3, with 12 bases in between. The CDR3 is 14 residues long. Per the germline V gene, CDR1 is MNHEY and CDR2 is SVGAGI. Here the CDR3 DNA reads TGTGCCAGCAGGGAGACAGTCCCCAATCAGCCCCAGCATTTT. This translates into CASRETVPNQPQHF.

Many counts were recorded for this clonotype. The chain has TRBV14 and TRBJ2-4; no definite D call. Germline loops: CDR1 SGHDN, CDR2 FVKESK. The CDR3 is 13 amino acids. Trimming removed 4 bases from V and 13 bases from J, with 17 bases in between. The CDR3 region has the DNA TGTGCCAGCAGCCCGACCCCACCGGGCCTACAGTACTTC. This codes for CASSPTPPGLQYF.

The chain has TRBV20-1 and TRBJ1-4; D is possibly TRBD1 (6 bases). The CDR3 spans 14 residues. Trimming left V 6 bases short and J 7 bases short, with 18 bases between. From germline, CDR1 is DFQATT and CDR2 SNEGSKA (reference sequence). The CDR3 is CSANDRGRSEKLFF. The CDR3 coding sequence is TGCAGTGCCAATGACCGGGGGCGTAGTGAAAAACTGTTTTTT.

J is TRBJ1-4 and V is TRBV15; D possibly corresponds to TRBD1 (6 bases). The CDR3 has 13 amino acids. CDR1 is LNHNV and CDR2 is YYDKDF in the germline V gene (reference sequence). Trimming removed 10 bases from V and 4 bases from J, with 13 bases in between. CDR3 in DNA: TGTGCCAAAGTGGGGGCGAATAATGAAAAACTGTTTTTT. It specifies CAKVGANNEKLFF.

This clonotype was seen a few times. V gene TRBV6-2 or TRBV6-3 combines with J gene TRBJ1-4, with D possibly matching TRBD1 (5 bases). Trimming removed 5 bases at V and 10 bases at J, with 17 bases between. CDR1 is MNHEY and CDR2 is SVGEGT in the germline V gene. This CDR3 has 14 amino acids. CDR3 amino acids: CASSHRRHGGKLFF. DNA of the CDR3: TGTGCCAGCAGTCACCGGCGACACGGGGGAAAACTGTTTTTT.

Many counts were recorded for this clonotype. V is TRBV20-1 and J is TRBJ1-2, with D unresolved. This CDR3 has 14 amino acids. V lost 1 base and J lost 2, with 11 bases in between. Looked up from germline, CDR1 is DFQATT and CDR2 is SNEGSKA (reference sequence). This CDR3 is CSARAGAGNYGYTF. DNA for the CDR3: TGCAGTGCTAGAGCTGGTGCGGGGAACTATGGCTACACCTTC.

The sample holds many counts of this clonotype. The V call is TRBV6-6, the J call TRBJ2-7; the match to TRBD2 covers 8 bases. The CDR3 has 12 residues. From germline, CDR1 is MNHNY and CDR2 SVGAGI (reference sequence). Germline trimming cut 8 bases from V and 6 bases from J; bases unmatched to any gene: 6. CDR3 sequence (DNA): TGTGCCAGCTCCCTTCGGGAGGGCGAGCAGTACTTC. This translates into CASSLREGEQYF.

This clonotype has a count of ten or more. The chain uses TRBV5-8 and TRBJ2-3; D is possibly TRBD1 or TRBD2 (5 bases each). With 4 bases removed from V and 4 bases from J, the gap between germline ends came to 16 bases. This CDR3 comprises 15 residues. Germline CDR1 SGHTS, CDR2 YDEGEE. In DNA, the CDR3 is TGTGCCAGCAGCCATCAAGGGACCCCCGCAGATACGCAGTATTTT. This gives the protein CASSHQGTPADTQYF.

This clonotype has a count of ten or more. The chain links TRBV3-1 to TRBJ2-6; no definite D call. The length of the CDR3 is 14 residues. Trimming shortened V by 4 bases and J by 4 bases, and 8 bases separated the two germline ends. The germline V gene has CDR1 LGHDT and CDR2 YNNKEL (reference sequence). The CDR3 region has the DNA TGTGCCAGCAGCCTCAAGACCGGGGCCAACGTCCTGACTTTC. It encodes CASSLKTGANVLTF.

This clonotype appeared many times. The rearrangement joins TRBV3-1 to TRBJ1-2; 7 bases map to TRBD1. Germline V CDR1 and CDR2: LGHDT, YNNKEL (reference sequence). V was pared by 4 bases and J by 4 bases, with 9 bases of the junction left unmatched. There are 15 residues in the CDR3. CDR3 protein: CASSRSQGSGYGYTF. The CDR3 nucleotides are TGTGCCAGCAGCCGCTCACAGGGGAGCGGCTATGGCTACACCTTC.

This clonotype was observed at least ten times. The chain recombines TRBV7-2 with TRBJ2-7, with unresolved D. Trimming took off 0 bases at V and 6 bases at J, with 6 bases between the two ends. The CDR3 sequence is 12 residues long. Germline assignment: CDR1 SGHTA and CDR2 FQGNSA. The CDR3 here is CASSLAVPEQYF. The CDR3 nucleotides read TGTGCCAGCAGCTTAGCCGTCCCCGAGCAGTACTTC.

The genes are TRBV29-1 and TRBJ1-4; no definite D call. The germline CDR1 and CDR2 sequences are SQVTM and ANQGSEA. Deletions cut 3 bases from V and 8 bases from J, with 16 bases between. The CDR3 has 14 amino acids. In nucleotides, the CDR3 is TGCAGCGTTGATGTACTAGCGGGATGGGAAAAACTGTTTTTT. It is translated as CSVDVLAGWEKLFF.

The count of this clonotype is one. The rearrangement joins TRBV25-1 to TRBJ1-2; D gene unclear. Germline V gene sequence: CDR1 MGHDK, CDR2 SYGVNS. Trimming took off 9 bases at V and 3 bases at J, with 14 bases between the two ends. The CDR3 length is 13 residues. The CDR3 reads CARSTGGDYGYTF. CDR3 bases: TGTGCCAGGTCGACGGGCGGAGACTATGGCTACACCTTC.

Comment on this clonotype: At one end, the junction sequence differs from germline, possibly due to a read error. The chain has TRBV7-2 and TRBJ2-7, with 8 bases that match TRBD2. The germline gives CDR1 SGHTA, CDR2 FQGNSA. The CDR3 runs to 16 residues. The CDR3 region has the DNA TGCGCCAGCAGCCAAGCCCTAGCGGGTCTTCCCTACGAGCAGTACTTC. It is translated as CASSQALAGLPYEQYF.